The rows below give T cell receptor beta chains drawn from one sample of a study of blood T cell repertoires in COVID-19. Method: immunoSEQ multiplex PCR; TCRdb's copy keeps in-frame clones and lacks some. The sample holds 290,000 or so clones; about 90% are singletons and the top ten take about 4.5%. The specimen was PBMCs or T cells enriched from blood (not recorded which). The receptors shown here come from a woman under 30 with acute COVID-19. Each CDR3 is given with its conserved first and last residue. Each record gives: D gene, J gene, clone size, V gene, CDR3 DNA, CDR3 protein. A D gene is named only where the DNA matches it firmly. For some rows the clone size is stated as once, few or many, or as a class when expanded; others skip it.

TRBD1 TRBJ1-1 - TRBV2 TGTGCCAGCAGGCCGACAGGGGGCTATCTGAACACTGAAGCTTTCTTT CASRPTGGYLNTEAFF
- TRBJ2-2 - TRBV6-4 TGTGCCAGCACCCTCCTAGCGAATGGGCCCGGGGAGCTGTTTTTT CASTLLANGPGELFF
TRBD1 TRBJ2-7 - TRBV4-1 TGCGCCAGCAGCCTCCGAGACGGGACAGACTACTCCTACGAGCAGTACTTC CASSLRDGTDYSYEQYF
- TRBJ1-1 - TRBV19 TGTGCCAGTAGTATGGGTCGGGGGACTGAAGCTTTCTTT CASSMGRGTEAFF
- TRBJ1-2 - TRBV19 TGTGCCACCGCCGGGGTCCTGGGCCGCTATGGCTACACCTTC CATAGVLGRYGYTF
- TRBJ1-1 - TRBV28 TGTGCCAGCAGTTCCCCCGGGGTGGGGATTCATGGGGCTTTCTTT CASSSPGVGIHGAFF
TRBD1 TRBJ2-7 few TRBV9 TGTGCCAGCAGTCTGGGACAGGGGAACTACGAGCAGTACTTC CASSLGQGNYEQYF
- TRBJ1-1 - TRBV19 TGTGCCAGTAGTATTCGGGGGGCGAACACTGAAGCTTTCTTT CASSIRGANTEAFF
- TRBJ1-6 - TRBV7-2 TGTGCCAGCAGCTTTTATCCGGGAAGTAATTCACCCCTCCACTTT CASSFYPGSNSPLHF
- TRBJ2-1 - TRBV24-1 TGTGCCACCAGTGATTTGTCGGGGTACAATGAGCAGTTCTTC CATSDLSGYNEQFF
- TRBJ2-2 - TRBV7-3 TGTGCCAGCAGCTTATATGTCAGGGGAAATACCGGGGAGCTGTTTTTT CASSLYVRGNTGELFF
TRBD1 TRBJ2-4 - TRBV2 TGTGCCAGCAGAATCAACAGGGGCCGAGAGGAAAACATTCAGTACTTC CASRINRGREENIQYF
TRBD2 TRBJ2-1 - TRBV19 TGTGCCAGTAGTATAACTAGCGGGCACTCCTACAATGAGCAGTTCTTC CASSITSGHSYNEQFF
TRBD1 TRBJ2-7 - TRBV29-1 TGCAGCGTTGAAGCCGGGACAGGGAGCGACGAGCAGTACTTC CSVEAGTGSDEQYF
- TRBJ2-7 - TRBV7-9 TGTGCCAGCAGCTTAGATGGACAGTTGAGATCCTACGAGCAGTACTTC CASSLDGQLRSYEQYF
- TRBJ2-1 few TRBV19 TGTGCCAGTAGTAAGGGGGGACAGTTCTACAATGAGCAGTTCTTC CASSKGGQFYNEQFF
- TRBJ1-6 - TRBV28 TGTGCCAGTGAGAACGGGTATTCACCCCTCCACTTT CASENGYSPLHF
TRBD1 TRBJ2-7 - TRBV19 TGTGCCAGTAGTCTGACAGGGGCATACATGGCCTACGAGCAGTACTTC CASSLTGAYMAYEQYF
- TRBJ1-3 - TRBV3-1/TRBV3-2 TGTGCCAGCAGCCAAGAATCGGGGTTAGGAAACACCATATATTTT CASSQESGLGNTIYF
- TRBJ1-1 - TRBV6-5 TGTGCCAGCAGCCCGGGGACTTACACTGAAGCTTTCTTT CASSPGTYTEAFF